The clone carrying this T cell receptor (beta chain) was recorded at least ten times. This record comes from a study of identical twins. TCRdb reprocessed the 5' RACE reads with MiXCR, giving one entry per CDR3 protein. The sample records fewer than 900,000 distinct CDR3 sequences, 21% being singletons. Separately, the same data were catalogued under a study of T cells expressing NK-cell markers. Per that study: Sequencing covered eight donors, seven HCMV-seropositive and one seronegative. It was still unclear whether expanded NKG2C+ T cell clones were HCMV specific.

The sequencing input was PBMCs. The clonotype was recovered from a woman between 18 and 29 years old in good health.

The CDR3 loop is CSAGTRGYGYTF. For the CDR3, the DNA is TGCAGTGCAGGGACCCGGGGCTATGGCTACACCTTC. This chain uses TRBV20-1 with TRBJ1-2; D is perhaps TRBD1 (5 bases). The CDR3 sequence is 12 residues long. Germline values: CDR1 DFQATT, CDR2 SNEGSKA (reference sequence). V shed 6 bases and J shed 4 bases, with 12 bases lying between them.